The T cell receptor (beta chain) described here comes from a study of Ad26.COV2.S vaccination and SARS-CoV-2 variants. The wider study: The study gave Ad26.COV2.S intramuscularly, once or twice 56 days apart. Findings of the study overall: Non-spike TCR breadth showed similarity between vaccine and placebo recipients. Reports say spike-specific CD8+ and CD4+ T cell responses covered substantial breadth after vaccination.

The CDR3 has 15 residues. Germline lookup yields CDR1 LGHNA and CDR2 YSLEER. The V and J ends lost 6 bases and 5 bases, in that order; junction bases with no gene match: 7. Described treatment: around 19 received Ad26.COV2.S at low or high dose, single or two shots; roughly five received placebo; per-sample allocation not given. On day 63 after the first injection, vaccine and placebo recipients gave samples. The table came from immunoSEQ multiplex PCR; TCRdb's copy has only in-frame clones and leaves some out. The sample shows roughly 420,000 clones, roughly 90% of them seen only once. In the case of this clone: Antigen: not known.

The rearrangement joins TRBV4-3 to TRBJ2-2; 9 bases match TRBD1. The starting material was peripheral blood, obtained in a trial of Ad26.COV2.S vaccine versus placebo. The receptor was isolated from a person aged 18 to 65 who received the Ad26.COV2.S COVID-19 vaccine or a placebo. CDR3 nucleotide sequence: TGCGCCAGCAGATATGGACAGGGGAGGACCGGGGAGCTGTTTTTT. Its translation: CASRYGQGRTGELFF.